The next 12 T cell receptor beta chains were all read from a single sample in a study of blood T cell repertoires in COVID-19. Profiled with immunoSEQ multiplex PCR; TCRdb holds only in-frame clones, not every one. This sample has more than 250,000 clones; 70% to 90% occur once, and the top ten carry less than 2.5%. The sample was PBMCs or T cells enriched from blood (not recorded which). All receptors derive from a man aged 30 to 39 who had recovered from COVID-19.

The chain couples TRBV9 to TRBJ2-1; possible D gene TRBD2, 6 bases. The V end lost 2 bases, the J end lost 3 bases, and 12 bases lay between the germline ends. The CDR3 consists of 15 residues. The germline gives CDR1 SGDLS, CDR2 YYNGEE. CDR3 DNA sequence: TGTGCCAGCAGCGTTATGCAGGGACTCTACAATGAGCAGTTCTTC. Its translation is CASSVMQGLYNEQFF. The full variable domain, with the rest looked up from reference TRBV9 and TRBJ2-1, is DSGVTQTPKHLITATGQRVTLRCSPRSGDLSVYWYQQSLDQGLQFLIQYYNGEERAKGNILERFSAQQFPDLHSELNLSSLELGDSALYFCASSVMQGLYNEQFFGPGTRLTVL.

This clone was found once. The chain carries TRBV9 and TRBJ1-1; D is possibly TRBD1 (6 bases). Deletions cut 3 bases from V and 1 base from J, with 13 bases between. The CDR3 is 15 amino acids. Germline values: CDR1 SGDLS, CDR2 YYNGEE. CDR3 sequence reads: CASSARDIKNTEAFF. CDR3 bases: TGTGCCAGCAGCGCAAGGGACATCAAGAACACTGAAGCTTTCTTT.

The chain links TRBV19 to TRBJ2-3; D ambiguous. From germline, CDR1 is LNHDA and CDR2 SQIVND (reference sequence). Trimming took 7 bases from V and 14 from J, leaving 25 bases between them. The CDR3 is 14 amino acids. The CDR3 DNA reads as TGTGCCAGTAATTTTGATCGGGTTTCCCGGGTCGTGTATTTT. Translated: CASNFDRVSRVVYF.

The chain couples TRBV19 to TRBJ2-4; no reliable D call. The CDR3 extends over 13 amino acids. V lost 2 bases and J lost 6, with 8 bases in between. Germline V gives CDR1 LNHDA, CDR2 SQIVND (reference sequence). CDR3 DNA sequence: TGTGCCAGTAGTATATCCTTACTAAACATTCAGTACTTC. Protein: CASSISLLNIQYF.

The CDR3 DNA reads TGTGCCAGCAGCACCTGGACAGGGGGGAGTGAAAACGAGCAGTACTTC. Its protein product is CASSTWTGGSENEQYF. The chain combines TRBV11-2 with TRBJ2-7; 10 bases line up with TRBD1. From germline, CDR1 is SGHAT and CDR2 FQNNGV. The ends lost 5 bases at V and 5 bases at J; junction bases unmatched: 12. The CDR3 extends over 16 amino acids.

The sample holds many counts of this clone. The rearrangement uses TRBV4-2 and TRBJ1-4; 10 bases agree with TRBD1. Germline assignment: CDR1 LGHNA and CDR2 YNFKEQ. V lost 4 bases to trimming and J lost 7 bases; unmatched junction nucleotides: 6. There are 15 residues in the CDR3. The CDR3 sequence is CASSPTDRGREKLFF. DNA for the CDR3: TGTGCCAGCAGCCCTACCGACAGGGGGCGTGAAAAACTGTTTTTT.

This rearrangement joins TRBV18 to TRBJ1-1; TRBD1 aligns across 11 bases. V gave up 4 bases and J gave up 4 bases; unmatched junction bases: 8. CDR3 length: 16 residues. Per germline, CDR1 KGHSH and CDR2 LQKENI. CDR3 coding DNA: TGTGCCAGCTCACTCGGACAGGGGGCGTCGATCACTGAAGCTTTCTTT. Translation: CASSLGQGASITEAFF.

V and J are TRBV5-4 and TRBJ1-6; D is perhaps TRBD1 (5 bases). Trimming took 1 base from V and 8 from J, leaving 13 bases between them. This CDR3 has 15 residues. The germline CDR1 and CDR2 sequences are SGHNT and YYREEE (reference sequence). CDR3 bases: TGTGCCAGCAGCTTGCCAACAGGAGGGGATTCACCCCTCCACTTT. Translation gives CASSLPTGGDSPLHF. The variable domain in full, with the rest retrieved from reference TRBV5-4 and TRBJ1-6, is ETGVTQSPTHLIKTRGQQVTLRCSSQSGHNTVSWYQQALGQGPQFIFQYYREEENGRGNFPPRFSGLQFPNYSSELNVNALELDDSALYLCASSLPTGGDSPLHFGNGTRLTVT.

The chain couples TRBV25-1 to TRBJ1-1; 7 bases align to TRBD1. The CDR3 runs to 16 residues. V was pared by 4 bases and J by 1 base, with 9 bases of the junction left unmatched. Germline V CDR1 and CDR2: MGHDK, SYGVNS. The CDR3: CASSATQGKGNTEAFF. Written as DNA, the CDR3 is TGTGCCAGCAGTGCAACACAGGGGAAGGGGAACACTGAAGCTTTCTTT.

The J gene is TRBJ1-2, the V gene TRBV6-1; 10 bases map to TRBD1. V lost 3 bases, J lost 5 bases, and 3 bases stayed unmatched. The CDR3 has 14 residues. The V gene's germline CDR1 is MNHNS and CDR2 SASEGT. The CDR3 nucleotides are TGTGCCAGCAGTGACAGGGACAGGGGATATGGCTACACCTTC. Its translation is CASSDRDRGYGYTF.

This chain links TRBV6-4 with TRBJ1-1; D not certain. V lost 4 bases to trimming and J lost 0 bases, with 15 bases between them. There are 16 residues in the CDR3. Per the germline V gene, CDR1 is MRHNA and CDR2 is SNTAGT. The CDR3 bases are TGTGCCAGCAGTGGGGCTGGCCCACCGATGAACACTGAAGCTTTCTTT. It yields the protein CASSGAGPPMNTEAFF.

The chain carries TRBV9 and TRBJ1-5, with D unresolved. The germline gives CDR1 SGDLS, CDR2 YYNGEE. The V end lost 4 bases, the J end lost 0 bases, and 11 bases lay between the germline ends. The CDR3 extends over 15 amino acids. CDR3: CASSPGHGSNQPQHF. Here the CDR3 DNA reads TGTGCCAGCAGCCCTGGGCATGGTAGCAATCAGCCCCAGCATTTT. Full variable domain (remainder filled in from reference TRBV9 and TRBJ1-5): DSGVTQTPKHLITATGQRVTLRCSPRSGDLSVYWYQQSLDQGLQFLIQYYNGEERAKGNILERFSAQQFPDLHSELNLSSLELGDSALYFCASSPGHGSNQPQHFGDGTRLSIL.